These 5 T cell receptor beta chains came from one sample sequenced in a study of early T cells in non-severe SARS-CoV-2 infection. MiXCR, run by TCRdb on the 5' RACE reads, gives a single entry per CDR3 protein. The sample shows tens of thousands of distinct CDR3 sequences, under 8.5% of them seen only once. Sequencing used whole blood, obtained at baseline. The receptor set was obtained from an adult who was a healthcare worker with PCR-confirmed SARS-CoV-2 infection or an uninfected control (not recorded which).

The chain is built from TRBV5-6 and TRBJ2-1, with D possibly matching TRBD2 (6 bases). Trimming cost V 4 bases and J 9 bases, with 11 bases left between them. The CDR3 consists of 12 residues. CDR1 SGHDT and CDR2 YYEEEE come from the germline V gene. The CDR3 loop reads CASSRLATEQFF. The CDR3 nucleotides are TGTGCCAGCAGCCGCCTAGCGACTGAGCAGTTCTTC.

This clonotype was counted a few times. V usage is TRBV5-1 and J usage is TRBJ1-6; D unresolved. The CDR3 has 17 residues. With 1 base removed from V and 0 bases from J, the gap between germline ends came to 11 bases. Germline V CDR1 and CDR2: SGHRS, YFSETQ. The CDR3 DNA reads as TGCGCCAGCAGCTTGTCGACACGGAGCTCCTATAATTCACCCCTCCACTTT. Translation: CASSLSTRSSYNSPLHF.

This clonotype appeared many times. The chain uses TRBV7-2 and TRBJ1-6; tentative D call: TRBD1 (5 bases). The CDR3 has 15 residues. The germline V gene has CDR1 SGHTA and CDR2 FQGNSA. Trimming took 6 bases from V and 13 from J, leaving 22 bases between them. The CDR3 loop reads CASSPGTASYGPLHF. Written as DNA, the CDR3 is TGTGCCAGCAGTCCCGGGACGGCGAGCTACGGGCCCCTCCACTTT.

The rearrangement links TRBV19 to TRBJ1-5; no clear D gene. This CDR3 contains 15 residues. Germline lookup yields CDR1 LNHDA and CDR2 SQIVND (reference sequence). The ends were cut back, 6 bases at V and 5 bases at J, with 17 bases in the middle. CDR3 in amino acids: CASSNGLTRDQPQHF. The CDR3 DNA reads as TGTGCCAGTAGCAACGGGTTAACGCGTGATCAGCCCCAGCATTTT.

The CDR3 DNA reads TGTGCCAGCAGCCGGTGGGAGGGGGGTCCCTCCTACGAGCAGTACTTC. Translated: CASSRWEGGPSYEQYF. This chain uses TRBV13 with TRBJ2-7, with a possible D match to TRBD2 (7 bases). V was shortened by 5 bases and J by 0 bases, with 17 bases between the two germline ends. The germline V gene has CDR1 PRHDT and CDR2 FYEKMQ (reference sequence). This CDR3 region has 16 residues. The whole variable domain, remainder taken from reference TRBV13 and TRBJ2-7, is AAGVIQSPRHLIKEKRETATLKCYPIPRHDTVYWYQQGPGQDPQFLISFYEKMQSDKGSIPDRFSAQQFSDYHSELNMSSLELGDSALYFCASSRWEGGPSYEQYFGPGTRLTVT.